This is a list of T cell receptor beta chains from one sample in a study of response to subunit inactivated influenza vaccine. TCRdb analysed the RT-PCR reads with MiXCR anew, one entry per CDR3 protein. The sample lists roughly 630,000 distinct CDR3 sequences; 14% were seen once. The sequences come from PBMCs from blood, collected approximately 15 days before vaccination. The receptors here all came from a man aged 45-60 years who received an inactivated influenza vaccine. Each CDR3 is given with its conserved first and last residue. A D gene is named only where the DNA matches it firmly. Not every row has a clone size; where given, it reads once, few, many or a size class.

D	J	size	V	CDR3	DNA
TRBD1	TRBJ1-6	-	TRBV11-2	CASSLTGGYNSPLHF	TGTGCCAGCAGCTTGACAGGGGGTTATAATTCACCCCTCCACTTT
TRBD1	TRBJ2-3	-	TRBV15	CATSRDIGTGFSDTQYF	TGTGCCACCAGCAGAGATATAGGGACAGGGTTCTCAGATACGCAGTATTTT
-	TRBJ1-1	few	TRBV2	CASSRGRVAEAFF	TGTGCCAGCAGTAGGGGCCGGGTGGCTGAAGCTTTCTTT
-	TRBJ2-5	few	TRBV4-1	CASSQQGRAETQYF	TGCGCCAGCAGCCAACAGGGGAGGGCAGAGACCCAGTACTTC
-	TRBJ2-5	-	TRBV6-1	CASRTDLWGETQYF	TGTGCCAGCAGAACGGACCTCTGGGGAGAGACCCAGTACTTC
-	TRBJ1-5	few	TRBV3-1	CASSPLAGHQPQHF	TGTGCCAGCAGCCCTTTGGCAGGGCATCAGCCCCAGCATTTT
TRBD1	TRBJ2-5	-	TRBV15	CATSRVGGDGETQYF	TGTGCCACCAGCAGAGTAGGGGGCGACGGGGAGACCCAGTACTTC
TRBD2	TRBJ2-1	-	TRBV20-1	CSATSGDTYNEQFF	TGCAGTGCAACTAGCGGGGATACCTACAATGAGCAGTTCTTC
-	TRBJ2-7	-	TRBV12-3/TRBV12-4	CASSPITGTGEQYF	TGTGCCAGCAGTCCCATCACGGGAACGGGGGAGCAGTACTTC
TRBD2	TRBJ2-7	many	TRBV20-1	CSAREVAGAHEQYF	TGCAGTGCCAGGGAGGTAGCGGGAGCACACGAGCAGTACTTC
-	TRBJ2-3	-	TRBV2	CASYSTDTQYF	TGTGCCAGCTACAGCACAGATACGCAGTATTTT
-	TRBJ2-2	few	TRBV5-1	CASSLSQGFTGELFF	TGCGCCAGCAGCTTGAGTCAGGGGTTCACCGGGGAGCTGTTTTTT
-	TRBJ1-6	-	TRBV6-5	CASSLGRPYNSPLHF	TGTGCCAGCAGTTTGGGCAGGCCCTATAATTCACCCCTCCACTTT
-	TRBJ1-5	-	TRBV20-1	CSARTLDQPQHF	TGCAGTGCTAGAACCTTGGATCAGCCCCAGCATTTT
-	TRBJ1-1	many	TRBV12-3/TRBV12-4	CASSTSGHQLAFF	TGTGCCAGCAGTACATCAGGACACCAGTTGGCTTTCTTT
-	TRBJ1-1	many	TRBV6-5	CASSYQRNTEAFF	TGTGCCAGCAGTTACCAGCGGAACACTGAAGCTTTCTTT
-	TRBJ1-5	few	TRBV7-2	CASSLDVRQPQHF	TGTGCCAGCAGCTTAGATGTCAGACAGCCCCAGCATTTT
-	TRBJ2-1	-	TRBV27	CASSLVMRGYNEQFF	TGTGCCAGCAGTTTGGTTATGAGGGGCTACAATGAGCAGTTCTTC
-	TRBJ1-6	few	TRBV12-3/TRBV12-4	CASSLAKNSPLHF	TGTGCCAGCAGTTTAGCGAAGAATTCACCCCTCCACTTT
TRBD1	TRBJ2-5	-	TRBV9	CASSALAGGETQYF	TGTGCCAGCAGCGCCCTAGCAGGGGGTGAGACCCAGTACTTC
-	TRBJ2-3	-	TRBV25-1	CASSEVGGAGTDTQYF	TGTGCCAGCAGTGAAGTCGGGGGCGCGGGGACAGATACGCAGTATTTT
-	TRBJ1-1	many	TRBV5-1	CASSLGWDTEAFF	TGCGCCAGCAGCTTGGGCTGGGACACTGAAGCTTTCTTT
TRBD2	TRBJ2-7	-	TRBV20-1	CSASGTSPPGEQYF	TGCAGTGCTAGTGGGACTAGCCCCCCGGGGGAGCAGTACTTC
-	TRBJ2-4	few	TRBV6-1	CASTELAKNIQYF	TGTGCCAGCACTGAATTAGCCAAAAACATTCAGTACTTC
-	TRBJ2-1	few	TRBV7-9	CASSQQSGAYEQFF	TGTGCCAGCAGCCAGCAGTCGGGGGCCTATGAGCAGTTCTTC
-	TRBJ2-7	few	TRBV9	CASSEQSSPGYEQYF	TGTGCCAGCAGCGAACAGTCTTCTCCGGGATACGAGCAGTACTTC
TRBD1	TRBJ2-1	-	TRBV28	CATLRQGARNEQFF	TGTGCCACCTTGAGACAGGGGGCGCGCAATGAGCAGTTCTTC
TRBD2	TRBJ2-7	-	TRBV5-1	CASSPGGGTSGSHEQYF	TGCGCCAGCAGCCCGGGGGGCGGGACTAGCGGGAGCCACGAGCAGTACTTC
-	TRBJ1-1	-	TRBV6-5	CASSYSEGGEAFF	TGTGCCAGCAGTTACTCGGAGGGCGGTGAAGCTTTCTTT
TRBD1	TRBJ2-2	-	TRBV7-3	CASRSTGQGKPGELFF	TGTGCCAGCCGGTCTACGGGACAGGGAAAGCCCGGGGAGCTGTTTTTT
TRBD2	TRBJ2-5	-	TRBV11-2	CASSSRRGSGTQLLTRETQYF	TGTGCCAGCAGCTCCCGCCGTGGTAGCGGGACCCAACTACTCACCAGGGAGACCCAGTACTTC